This T cell receptor beta chain emerged from a study of T cells in Graves' hyperthyroidism and ophthalmopathy. Study-level points and caveats: Appearing also in blood were most of the thyroid clonotypes expanded above 0.001.

Enrolled ophthalmopathy patients presented with a Clinical Activity Score of at least 3, a NOSPECS grade of at least 4, and disease duration under 3 months. What was amplified from RNA transcripts were TCR beta CDR3 regions. The TCR CDR3 first-round RT-PCR relied on the HTBI primer set. TCRdb reprocessed the multiplex PCR reads via MiXCR and lists one record per CDR3 protein. The sample has hundreds of thousands of distinct CDR3 sequences; around 21% are singletons. The CDR3 runs to 14 residues. Germline V CDR1 and CDR2: DFQATT, SNEGSKA (reference sequence). Between the trimmed V and J ends, which lost 6 bases and 3 bases, there was a span of 18 bases. This clonotype was recorded at least ten times. The antigen is unknown.

Sequences were obtained from blood. The source of this sequence is a man aged 25-45 years with Graves' ophthalmopathy. The chain joins TRBV20-1 to TRBJ2-7; a weak D match, TRBD2 (5 bases). In DNA, the CDR3 is TGCAGTGCCCTTAGCGAGCCTCGAGGCTACGAGCAGTACTTC. Its translation: CSALSEPRGYEQYF.